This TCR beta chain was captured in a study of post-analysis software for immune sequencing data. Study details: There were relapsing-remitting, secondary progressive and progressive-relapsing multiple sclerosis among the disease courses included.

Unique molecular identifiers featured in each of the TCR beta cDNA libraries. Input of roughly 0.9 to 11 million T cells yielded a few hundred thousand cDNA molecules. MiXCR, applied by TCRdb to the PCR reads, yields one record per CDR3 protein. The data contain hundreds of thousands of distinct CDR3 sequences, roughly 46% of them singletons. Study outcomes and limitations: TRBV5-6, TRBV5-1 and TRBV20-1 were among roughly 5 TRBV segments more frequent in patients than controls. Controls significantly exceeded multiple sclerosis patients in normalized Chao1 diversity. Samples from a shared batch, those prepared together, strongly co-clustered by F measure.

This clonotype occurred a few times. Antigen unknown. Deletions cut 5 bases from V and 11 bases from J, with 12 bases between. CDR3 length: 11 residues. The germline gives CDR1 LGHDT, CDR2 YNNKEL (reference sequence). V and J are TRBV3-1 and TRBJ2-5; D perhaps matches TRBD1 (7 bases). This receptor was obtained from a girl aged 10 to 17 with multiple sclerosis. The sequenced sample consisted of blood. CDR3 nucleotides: TGTGCCAGCAGCTGGAGGGGGCAGCAGTACTTC. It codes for CASSWRGQQYF.